The 10 T cell receptor beta chains given below trace back to one sample, sequenced in a study of PD-L1 blockade in urothelial cancer. Stated time point: pretreatment peripheral blood. TCRdb's copy holds only in-frame clones and misses some; the assay was immunoSEQ multiplex PCR. In the table there are roughly 20,000 clones, around nine tenths of which are singletons. The input for sequencing was PBMCs, taken around atezolizumab (anti-PD-L1) treatment. The receptors derive from an older man with urothelial cancer.

This clone was seen once. This CDR3 reads CAWTAFNEKLFF. CDR3 DNA sequence: TGTGCCTGGACAGCGTTTAATGAAAAACTGTTTTTT. This rearrangement joins TRBV30 to TRBJ1-4; D not resolved. Trimming left V 4 bases short and J 4 bases short, with 7 bases between. The CDR3 is 12 amino acids. Per germline, CDR1 GTSNPN and CDR2 SVGIG (reference sequence).

The rearrangement links TRBV20-1 to TRBJ2-1, with D possibly matching TRBD1 (5 bases). Per germline, CDR1 DFQATT and CDR2 SNEGSKA (reference sequence). There are 11 residues in the CDR3. Trimming removed 6 bases from V and 7 bases from J, with 10 bases in between. The CDR3 is CSAPQANEQFF. The CDR3 coding sequence is TGCAGTGCCCCACAGGCAAATGAGCAGTTCTTC.

This clone was observed once. J is TRBJ2-3 and V is TRBV10-2; 7 bases fit TRBD1. V was pared by 6 bases and J by 6 bases, with 6 bases of the junction left unmatched. This CDR3 contains 13 residues. Looked up from germline, CDR1 is WSHSY and CDR2 is SAAADI. The CDR3 region has the DNA TGCGCCAGCAGCCCAGGGGGATCGGATACGCAGTATTTT. Translating it yields CASSPGGSDTQYF.

This clone was found once. V gene TRBV11-1 combines with J gene TRBJ1-4; possible D gene TRBD1, 6 bases. Germline CDR1 and CDR2: SGHAT and FQDESV (reference sequence). Trimming removed 5 bases at V and 2 bases at J, with 12 bases between. This CDR3 is built from 15 residues. CDR3: CASSHGQPTNEKLFF. The CDR3 DNA sequence: TGTGCCAGCAGCCATGGACAGCCTACTAATGAAAAACTGTTTTTT.

This chain uses TRBV5-4 with TRBJ2-3; 12 nucleotides align to TRBD2. In germline, CDR1 is SGHNT, CDR2 YYREEE (reference sequence). After removal of 0 bases from V and 9 bases from J, the junction contained 11 bases not matched to a gene. The CDR3 contains 17 residues. The CDR3 sequence is CASSLANPSGGATTQYF. In nucleotides, the CDR3 is TGTGCCAGCAGCTTGGCCAACCCTAGCGGGGGGGCCACCACGCAGTATTTT.

The rearrangement uses TRBV21-1 and TRBJ2-1; no DNA check was done on the table's D call, TRBD1. TRBV21-1 is a known pseudogene. The CDR3 sequence is 16 residues long. CDR3 sequence: CASSKDYPRWANEQFF. Here the CDR3 DNA reads TGTGCCAGCAGCAAAGATTACCCAAGGTGGGCCAATGAGCAGTTCTTC.

The V gene is TRBV5-6, the J gene TRBJ1-2; D is uncertain. Germline V gene lookup returns CDR1 SGHDT and CDR2 YYEEEE. V lost 4 bases and J lost 1, with 14 bases in between. CDR3 length: 15 residues. CDR3 amino acids: CASSPSGTGNYGYTF. CDR3 bases: TGTGCCAGCAGCCCTTCCGGAACGGGTAACTATGGCTACACCTTC.

The genes are TRBV6-1 and TRBJ1-1; perhaps TRBD1 as D (5 bases). This CDR3 is 14 amino acids long. CDR1 is MNHNS and CDR2 is SASEGT in the germline V gene. V was trimmed by 7 bases and J by 1 base, leaving 13 bases between them. This CDR3 is CASTRALENTEAFF. CDR3 in DNA: TGTGCCAGCACCAGGGCGTTGGAGAACACTGAAGCTTTCTTT.

This chain links TRBV10-3 with TRBJ2-3; D may be TRBD2 (7 bases). Trimming shortened V by 1 base and J by 5 bases, and 13 bases separated the two germline ends. Germline values: CDR1 ENHRY, CDR2 SYGVKD. The CDR3 extends over 15 amino acids. The CDR3 DNA reads as TGTGCCATCAGTGAGTTGGGGGGGGCAGGAGATACGCAGTATTTT. Amino acids: CAISELGGAGDTQYF.

The chain carries TRBV7-2 and TRBJ2-3, with 8 bases aligning to TRBD1. CDR1 and CDR2 (germline): SGHTA, FQGNSA. With 0 bases clipped from V and 1 base from J, the junction kept 0 bases outside the gene matches. The CDR3 length is 15 residues. CDR3 amino acids: CASSLARGRTDTQYF. The CDR3 DNA reads TGTGCCAGCAGCTTAGCCAGGGGGCGCACAGATACGCAGTATTTT.